The 22 T cell receptor beta chains listed next were all sequenced from one sample in a study of cytomegalovirus exposure and HLA in healthy donors (dated by TCRdb to 2015 to 2018). The library was generated by the immunoSEQ multiplex PCR assay. A mixture of 60 forward primers for TCR Vbeta segments and 13 reverse primers for TCR Jbeta segments was used in the multiplex PCR. TCRdb carries this immuneACCESS record with in-frame sequences only. Its versions omit some clonotypes, under half of them owing to an unresolved V gene in the studies checked, with the rest unexplained. Within this sample are tens of thousands of clones, with over 70% of them counted one time only. 20% to 30% of the sample is taken by the ten largest. Sequenced material: PBMCs. The source is a woman in her forties or fifties in good health and CMV-seropositive.

The chain employs TRBV5-5 and TRBJ2-7; 7 nucleotides match TRBD1. V trimming: 4 bases; J trimming: 0 bases; junction bases outside the gene matches: 7. The CDR3 totals 15 residues. Germline V lookup: CDR1 SGHKS, CDR2 YYEKEE (reference sequence). In DNA, the CDR3 is TGTGCCAGCAGCCTACTGACAGGGAGCTCCTACGAGCAGTACTTC. The encoded protein is CASSLLTGSSYEQYF.

The rearrangement uses TRBV7-2 and TRBJ2-5; 11 positions agree with TRBD2. The CDR3 is 15 amino acids. Germline CDR1 is SGHTA and CDR2 is FQGNSA. Trimming at V came to 3 bases and at J to 3 bases, leaving 3 bases not matched to a gene. The CDR3 loop is CASSFVAGGEETQYF. The DNA for the CDR3 is TGTGCCAGCAGCTTTGTAGCGGGAGGGGAAGAGACCCAGTACTTC.

V usage is TRBV4-1 and J usage is TRBJ2-7, with 7 bases lining up with TRBD1. Germline-derived CDR1 and CDR2 are MGHRA and YSYEKL. CDR3 length equals 13 residues. J was trimmed by 2 bases and V by 4 bases; bases with no gene match: 2. CDR3 in DNA: TGCGCCAGCAGCCGGGACAGCACCTACGAGCAGTACTTC. Amino acid sequence: CASSRDSTYEQYF.

The V call is TRBV5-6, the J call TRBJ1-1; 12 bases align to TRBD1. The CDR3 is 15 residues long. Germline CDR1 SGHDT, CDR2 YYEEEE. After removal of 3 bases from V and 5 bases from J, the junction contained 5 bases not matched to a gene. Here the CDR3 reads CASSWGQGAWTEAFF. CDR3 DNA sequence: TGTGCCAGCAGCTGGGGACAGGGGGCGTGGACTGAAGCTTTCTTT.

The rearrangement links TRBV6-5 to TRBJ2-1; D unclear. In germline, CDR1 is MNHEY, CDR2 SVGAGI. Trimming left V 8 bases short and J 3 bases short, with 8 bases between. The CDR3 length is 12 residues. The CDR3 spells CASGGVYNEQFF. The CDR3 DNA reads TGTGCCAGCGGCGGAGTCTACAATGAGCAGTTCTTC.

The rearrangement links TRBV5-6 to TRBJ1-1; D is possibly TRBD1 (6 bases). CDR3 length: 13 amino acids. Germline V gives CDR1 SGHDT, CDR2 YYEEEE. Trimming shortened V by 0 bases and J by 7 bases, and 10 bases separated the two germline ends. CDR3 region: CASSLVGAGEAFF. In DNA, the CDR3 is TGTGCCAGCAGCTTGGTGGGGGCGGGTGAAGCTTTCTTT. Full variable domain (missing parts from reference TRBV5-6 and TRBJ1-1): DAGVTQSPTHLIKTRGQQVTLRCSPKSGHDTVSWYQQALGQGPQFIFQYYEEEERQRGNFPDRFSGHQFPNYSSELNVNALLLGDSALYLCASSLVGAGEAFFGQGTRLTVV.

This chain connects TRBV5-6 to TRBJ2-6, with D possibly TRBD2 on 6 matching bases. The germline CDR1 and CDR2 sequences are SGHDT and YYEEEE. This CDR3 spans 18 amino acids. V dropped 3 bases and J dropped 4 bases, with 20 bases sitting between them. The CDR3 protein is CASSSPPRGAPGANVLTF. CDR3 nucleotide sequence: TGTGCCAGCAGCTCTCCCCCTCGCGGGGCGCCCGGGGCCAACGTCCTGACTTTC.

The chain employs TRBV6-1 and TRBJ2-3; TRBD2 agrees at 14 bases. V trimming: 4 bases; J trimming: 7 bases; junction bases outside the gene matches: 10. Per the germline V gene, CDR1 is MNHNS and CDR2 is SASEGT. The CDR3 extends over 17 amino acids. In nucleotides, the CDR3 is TGTGCCAGCAGTGTCCAGACTAGCGGGGGGGCCTTGAATACGCAGTATTTT. Its protein is CASSVQTSGGALNTQYF.

The sample holds a few counts of this clone. The CDR3 nucleotides read TGTGCCAGCAGCCAAGGGGGCGGCACTGAAGCTTTCTTT. It translates to CASSQGGGTEAFF. The V call is TRBV9, the J call TRBJ1-1; 7 bases are a match to TRBD1. The germline V gene encodes CDR1 SGDLS and CDR2 YYNGEE. The CDR3 is made up of 13 amino acids. V shed 4 bases, J shed 4 bases, and the junction held 4 bases outside the gene matches.

The chain carries TRBV19 and TRBJ2-5; the D is unclear. V lost 6 bases, J lost 2 bases, and 4 bases lay in between. CDR3 length: 11 residues. The germline CDR1 and CDR2 sequences are LNHDA and SQIVND (reference sequence). The CDR3 DNA sequence: TGTGCCAGTAGACAGCAAGAGACCCAGTACTTC. It codes for CASRQQETQYF.

The genes are TRBV6-6 and TRBJ2-5; TRBD1 agrees at 7 bases. In germline, CDR1 is MNHNY, CDR2 SVGAGI (reference sequence). J gave up 13 bases and V 6 bases, and 17 bases lay outside the gene matches. CDR3 size: 14 residues. CDR3 residues: CASRQTILTGTAYF. In nucleotides, the CDR3 is TGTGCCAGCAGACAGACAATACTGACCGGGACAGCGTACTTC.

The chain uses TRBV9 and TRBJ2-3; D is unclear. V was clipped by 3 bases and J by 3 bases, with 11 bases between them. The CDR3 has 14 residues. Germline CDR1 reads SGDLS; CDR2 reads YYNGEE. CDR3 residues: CASSDGAMTDTQYF. The CDR3 coding sequence is TGTGCCAGCAGCGACGGAGCAATGACAGATACGCAGTATTTT.

This clone was found once. The chain has TRBV19 and TRBJ1-5, with D uncertain. The length of the CDR3 is 12 residues. CDR1 and CDR2 (germline): LNHDA, SQIVND (reference sequence). The V end lost 4 bases, the J end lost 9 bases, and 10 bases lay between the germline ends. The CDR3 nucleotides read TGTGCCAGTAGTAGGGAGGAACTGCCCCAGCATTTT. Its translation: CASSREELPQHF.

The chain combines TRBV6-1 with TRBJ2-3, with D uncertain. Germline assignment: CDR1 MNHNS and CDR2 SASEGT. The CDR3 covers 14 residues. V was pared by 3 bases and J by 4 bases, with 11 bases between. The CDR3 loop reads CASSEERFSDTQYF. The CDR3 DNA reads TGTGCCAGCAGTGAGGAGAGGTTCTCAGATACGCAGTATTTT.

V is TRBV27 and J is TRBJ2-2; 9 bases map to TRBD2. Germline-derived CDR1 and CDR2 are MNHEY and SMNVEV (reference sequence). The CDR3 extends over 18 amino acids. The V and J ends lost 7 bases and 5 bases, in that order; junction bases with no gene match: 17. CDR3 in amino acids: CASTGWESGRTGTGELFF. In DNA, the CDR3 is TGTGCCAGCACGGGTTGGGAGAGCGGGAGGACGGGGACCGGGGAGCTGTTTTTT.

The chain couples TRBV30 to TRBJ1-5, with D tentatively TRBD1 (5 bases). Between the trimmed V and J ends, which lost 3 bases and 0 bases, there was a span of 6 bases. Per the germline V gene, CDR1 is GTSNPN and CDR2 is SVGIG (reference sequence). The CDR3 has 13 residues. The CDR3 here is CAWRGDSNQPQHF. For the CDR3, the DNA is TGTGCCTGGAGAGGGGATAGCAATCAGCCCCAGCATTTT.

The chain has TRBV6-5 and TRBJ2-6; D is possibly TRBD2 (5 bases). The CDR3 contains 15 residues. Germline V gene sequence: CDR1 MNHEY, CDR2 SVGAGI. V gave up 7 bases and J gave up 0 bases, with 10 bases separating them. The CDR3: CASTRGFSGANVLTF. The CDR3 DNA reads TGTGCCAGCACCCGGGGATTCTCTGGGGCCAACGTCCTGACTTTC.

The rearrangement uses TRBV6-4 and TRBJ2-3; D is perhaps TRBD1 (7 bases). V was clipped by 6 bases and J by 3 bases, with 13 bases between them. The CDR3 consists of 14 residues. Per the germline V gene, CDR1 is MRHNA and CDR2 is SNTAGT. CDR3 DNA: TGTGCCAGCAGCCTTCAGGGGGGAACAGATACGCAGTATTTT. As protein: CASSLQGGTDTQYF.

This clone was seen only once. CDR3 sequence: CASSPYLQGGETKNIQYF. As DNA, the CDR3 is TGTGCCAGCAGCCCCTACCTTCAAGGGGGGGAGACCAAAAACATTCAGTACTTC. This chain joins TRBV27 and TRBJ2-4, with D perhaps matching TRBD2 (7 bases). From germline, CDR1 is MNHEY and CDR2 SMNVEV (reference sequence). V lost 6 bases to trimming and J lost 2 bases, with 23 bases between them. This CDR3 spans 18 amino acids.

The rearrangement joins TRBV29-1 to TRBJ1-2; 7 bases fit TRBD1. This CDR3 region has 13 residues. V was clipped by 3 bases and J by 6 bases; unmatched bases: 7. CDR1 is SQVTM and CDR2 is ANQGSEA in the germline V gene. In DNA form, the CDR3 reads TGCAGCGTTGAGGAACGGACAGGAGATGGCTACACCTTC. Translation: CSVEERTGDGYTF.

The chain couples TRBV30 to TRBJ1-2; 11 bases match TRBD1. From germline, CDR1 is GTSNPN and CDR2 SVGIG (reference sequence). V dropped 3 bases and J dropped 0; count of bases not matched to a gene: 6. The CDR3 covers 16 residues. The CDR3 DNA sequence: TGTGCCTGGAGCTGGACAGGGGGCTCGGCTAACTATGGCTACACCTTC. It specifies CAWSWTGGSANYGYTF.

The chain carries TRBV19 and TRBJ1-5; 8 positions agree with TRBD1. J gave up 4 bases and V 4 bases, and 12 bases lay outside the gene matches. Germline CDR1 LNHDA, CDR2 SQIVND (reference sequence). CDR3 length equals 17 residues. Written as DNA, the CDR3 is TGTGCCAGTAGTAAATCCCTCCGGACAGGGCGGAATCAGCCCCAGCATTTT. It codes for CASSKSLRTGRNQPQHF.